The present T cell receptor (beta chain) was sequenced within a study of T cells in Graves' hyperthyroidism and ophthalmopathy. The CDR3 is 13 residues long. The germline V and J ends were trimmed by 3 bases and 5 bases, with 10 bases remaining between them. Germline CDR1 is GTSNPN and CDR2 is SVGIG (reference sequence). In its sample, this clonotype was seen many times. Amplified regions were TCR beta CDR3 sequences from RNA transcripts. In the first-round RT-PCR of the TCR CDR3, the HTBI primer set was used. TCRdb passed the multiplex PCR reads through MiXCR, listing each CDR3 protein once. The profile shows 730,000 or so distinct CDR3 sequences, about 17% of them singletons.

V is TRBV30 and J is TRBJ1-4, with no clear D. The receptor was derived from a woman between 50 and 59 years old with Graves' hyperthyroidism that later progressed to Graves' ophthalmopathy. Sequencing was performed on blood. CDR3 DNA: TGTGCCTGGAGGGACCTCGGCAATGAAAAACTGTTTTTT. Translation: CAWRDLGNEKLFF.